This TCR beta chain was retrieved from a study of beta chain features in type 1 diabetes. Overall study context: Across all samples, roughly 99 million sorted cells were examined. Findings of the study overall: A definitive answer on HLA type influencing TCRB rearrangement was not reached here. Among patients with Type 1 diabetes, TCRB CDR3s were moderately but significantly shorter in every one of the four CD4+ subsets.

Expressed TCRB transcripts were sequenced because the isolated RNA had all been reverse transcribed beforehand. Assay used: immunoSEQ multiplex PCR; TCRdb lists only in-frame clones, some missing. The table has around 500,000 clones, 11% seen once; the top ten hold about 0.042%. With regard to this clone: Its antigen is currently unknown.

The CDR3 runs to 10 residues. The germline V gene encodes CDR1 SNHLY and CDR2 FYNNEI. V was pared by 7 bases and J by 3 bases, with 4 bases between. The chain recombines TRBV2 with TRBJ2-7; D gene ambiguous. This receptor was taken from a woman aged 18-30 years in good health. The source material was naive CD4+ T cells from blood. CDR3 residues: CASKNYEQYF. The CDR3 bases are TGTGCCAGCAAGAACTACGAGCAGTACTTC.